Here is one T cell receptor (beta chain) with its context. No antigen is known for it. The sample comes from a study of T cells expressing NK-cell markers. Study-wide points: One observes that, in a few donors, these clonotypes were also the leading ones within the CD3+CD56-NKG2C+ fraction.

CDR3 length: 15 amino acids. Germline CDR1 SGHNT, CDR2 YYREEE (reference sequence). The authors made TCR beta cDNA libraries by 5'RACE template switching. This switching added a universal primer site and UMIs. TCRdb re-analyzed the 5' RACE reads; it lists each CDR3 protein once, without DNA. The listing records 150,000 to 160,000 distinct CDR3 sequences. The source material was blood T cells: a sorted CD56 or NKG2C T cell subset, CD4+ or CD8+ T cells, or bulk PBMC T cells (not recorded which). The rearrangement uses TRBV5-4 and TRBJ2-7; without DNA, the TCRdb call of TRBD2 cannot be checked. The TCR comes from a woman in her forties or fifties in good health. CDR3 in amino acids: CASSSWTSGLYEQYF.